The rows below give T cell receptor beta chains drawn from one sample of a study of response to subunit inactivated influenza vaccine. TCRdb processed the RT-PCR reads anew with MiXCR; each CDR3 protein has one entry. The sample carries roughly 570,000 distinct CDR3 sequences, approximately 15% recorded once. Sequenced material: PBMCs from blood, taken 11 to 12 days after vaccination. These receptors all come from a man over 45 who received an inactivated influenza vaccine. CDR3s include the opening cysteine and the closing phenylalanine or tryptophan. The order of the fields is D gene, V gene, clone size, J gene, CDR3 DNA, CDR3 protein. The D gene is left open where the match is weak. Clone size is stated in some rows and not others, as once, few, many or a class when expanded.

d_gene: NA
v_gene: TRBV29-1
abundance: few
j_gene: TRBJ2-1
CDR3nt: TGCAGCGTTTCCCGGAACAGCGGGTACAATGAGCAGTTCTTC
CDR3aa: CSVSRNSGYNEQFF

d_gene: NA
v_gene: TRBV7-2
abundance: many
j_gene: TRBJ2-6
CDR3nt: TGTGCCAGCAGCAGGCAGACAGGCCCGGGATCTGGGGCCAACGTCCTGACTTTC
CDR3aa: CASSRQTGPGSGANVLTF

d_gene: NA
v_gene: TRBV27
abundance: few
j_gene: TRBJ2-3
CDR3nt: TGTGCCAGCAGTTTTTGGCCTATAGGGACAGATACGCAGTATTTT
CDR3aa: CASSFWPIGTDTQYF

d_gene: TRBD2
v_gene: TRBV9
abundance: few
j_gene: TRBJ2-3
CDR3nt: TGTGCCAGCAGCGTAGATGGCGGGAGGGCCGGAGATACGCAGTATTTT
CDR3aa: CASSVDGGRAGDTQYF

d_gene: TRBD1
v_gene: TRBV28
abundance: NA
j_gene: TRBJ1-5
CDR3nt: TGTGCCAGCAGTTTCGCTGGAAGTCGGACAGGGGGTGTGAAGCCCCAGCATTTT
CDR3aa: CASSFAGSRTGGVKPQHF

d_gene: TRBD1
v_gene: TRBV10-3
abundance: NA
j_gene: TRBJ2-7
CDR3nt: TGTGCCATCAATCGGGACAGCGCCTACGAGCAGTACTTC
CDR3aa: CAINRDSAYEQYF

d_gene: NA
v_gene: TRBV28
abundance: few
j_gene: TRBJ2-3
CDR3nt: TGTGCCAGCACCCCCCTGGATGCGGGACAGAACACAGATACGCAGTATTTT
CDR3aa: CASTPLDAGQNTDTQYF

d_gene: NA
v_gene: TRBV4-2
abundance: NA
j_gene: TRBJ2-6
CDR3nt: TGTGCCAGCAGCCAAGCCCTTAGAGCCTCCTGGGCCAACGTCCTGACTTTC
CDR3aa: CASSQALRASWANVLTF

d_gene: NA
v_gene: TRBV24-1
abundance: NA
j_gene: TRBJ1-1
CDR3nt: TGTGCCACCAGTGACGTGGCAAACACTGAAGCTTTCTTT
CDR3aa: CATSDVANTEAFF

d_gene: TRBD2
v_gene: TRBV5-1
abundance: NA
j_gene: TRBJ2-3
CDR3nt: TGCGCCAGCGCACAGACTAGCGGGGGCACAGATACGCAGTATTTT
CDR3aa: CASAQTSGGTDTQYF

d_gene: NA
v_gene: TRBV5-1
abundance: NA
j_gene: TRBJ2-3
CDR3nt: TGCGCCAGCAGCTTTGGTCTTGGGGGGGGGCCCACAGATACGCAGTATTTT
CDR3aa: CASSFGLGGGPTDTQYF

d_gene: TRBD1
v_gene: TRBV12-3/TRBV12-4
abundance: NA
j_gene: TRBJ2-2
CDR3nt: TGTGCCAGCACGGACAGGGGGCGGTTGGCCGGGGAGCTGTTTTTT
CDR3aa: CASTDRGRLAGELFF

d_gene: TRBD1
v_gene: TRBV20-1
abundance: few
j_gene: TRBJ2-1
CDR3nt: TGCAGTGCTAGAGATTCAGACTATAGGAGACAGGGCGCCTACAATGAGCAGTTCTTC
CDR3aa: CSARDSDYRRQGAYNEQFF

d_gene: TRBD2
v_gene: TRBV9
abundance: NA
j_gene: TRBJ2-1
CDR3nt: TGTGCCAGCAGCGTAGCCGGGACTAGTCTCAATGAGCAGTTCTTC
CDR3aa: CASSVAGTSLNEQFF

d_gene: NA
v_gene: TRBV7-9
abundance: NA
j_gene: TRBJ1-1
CDR3nt: TGTGCCAGCAGCTTAGTGGTTTCGGGGATGAGGGGCACTGAAGCTTTCTTT
CDR3aa: CASSLVVSGMRGTEAFF

d_gene: NA
v_gene: TRBV6-6
abundance: few
j_gene: TRBJ2-2
CDR3nt: TGTGCCCTCCACTGGGGGGGGGAGCTGTTTTTT
CDR3aa: CALHWGGELFF

d_gene: NA
v_gene: TRBV10-3
abundance: many
j_gene: TRBJ2-7
CDR3nt: TGTGCCATCAGTGAGTCAGGGGACACCTACTACGAGCAGTACTTC
CDR3aa: CAISESGDTYYEQYF